This T cell receptor (beta chain) was observed in a study of blood T cell repertoires in COVID-19. About the study: Samples came from the United States, Italy and Spain, spanning acute and convalescent COVID-19. T cells, B-cell-depleted T cells, or PBMCs supplied cDNA or gDNA.

The CDR3 runs 16 residues. Trimming at V came to 6 bases and at J to 6 bases, leaving 10 bases not matched to a gene. Germline V gene data show CDR1 as SNHLY and CDR2 as FYNNEI. Original methodology: Reference gene primer amplification gave estimated nucleated cell counts. The data were produced by immunoSEQ multiplex PCR, yet TCRdb's version contains in-frame clones alone and is incomplete. The DNA was the basis for D and trimming; V, J and clone size are from that table. The table includes around 210,000 clones, around 85% detected once. This clone has a single count. Seattle's enrolled individuals joined amid active infection and were then monitored longitudinally.

The sequenced sample was peripheral blood. This chain uses TRBV2 with TRBJ2-3; TRBD2 matches at 12 bases. The receptor was derived from a man in his fifties with COVID-19, enrolled during active disease. As DNA, the CDR3 is TGTGCCAGCAGCCGAATGACTAGCGGGGGACCCGATACGCAGTATTTT. Residues: CASSRMTSGGPDTQYF.